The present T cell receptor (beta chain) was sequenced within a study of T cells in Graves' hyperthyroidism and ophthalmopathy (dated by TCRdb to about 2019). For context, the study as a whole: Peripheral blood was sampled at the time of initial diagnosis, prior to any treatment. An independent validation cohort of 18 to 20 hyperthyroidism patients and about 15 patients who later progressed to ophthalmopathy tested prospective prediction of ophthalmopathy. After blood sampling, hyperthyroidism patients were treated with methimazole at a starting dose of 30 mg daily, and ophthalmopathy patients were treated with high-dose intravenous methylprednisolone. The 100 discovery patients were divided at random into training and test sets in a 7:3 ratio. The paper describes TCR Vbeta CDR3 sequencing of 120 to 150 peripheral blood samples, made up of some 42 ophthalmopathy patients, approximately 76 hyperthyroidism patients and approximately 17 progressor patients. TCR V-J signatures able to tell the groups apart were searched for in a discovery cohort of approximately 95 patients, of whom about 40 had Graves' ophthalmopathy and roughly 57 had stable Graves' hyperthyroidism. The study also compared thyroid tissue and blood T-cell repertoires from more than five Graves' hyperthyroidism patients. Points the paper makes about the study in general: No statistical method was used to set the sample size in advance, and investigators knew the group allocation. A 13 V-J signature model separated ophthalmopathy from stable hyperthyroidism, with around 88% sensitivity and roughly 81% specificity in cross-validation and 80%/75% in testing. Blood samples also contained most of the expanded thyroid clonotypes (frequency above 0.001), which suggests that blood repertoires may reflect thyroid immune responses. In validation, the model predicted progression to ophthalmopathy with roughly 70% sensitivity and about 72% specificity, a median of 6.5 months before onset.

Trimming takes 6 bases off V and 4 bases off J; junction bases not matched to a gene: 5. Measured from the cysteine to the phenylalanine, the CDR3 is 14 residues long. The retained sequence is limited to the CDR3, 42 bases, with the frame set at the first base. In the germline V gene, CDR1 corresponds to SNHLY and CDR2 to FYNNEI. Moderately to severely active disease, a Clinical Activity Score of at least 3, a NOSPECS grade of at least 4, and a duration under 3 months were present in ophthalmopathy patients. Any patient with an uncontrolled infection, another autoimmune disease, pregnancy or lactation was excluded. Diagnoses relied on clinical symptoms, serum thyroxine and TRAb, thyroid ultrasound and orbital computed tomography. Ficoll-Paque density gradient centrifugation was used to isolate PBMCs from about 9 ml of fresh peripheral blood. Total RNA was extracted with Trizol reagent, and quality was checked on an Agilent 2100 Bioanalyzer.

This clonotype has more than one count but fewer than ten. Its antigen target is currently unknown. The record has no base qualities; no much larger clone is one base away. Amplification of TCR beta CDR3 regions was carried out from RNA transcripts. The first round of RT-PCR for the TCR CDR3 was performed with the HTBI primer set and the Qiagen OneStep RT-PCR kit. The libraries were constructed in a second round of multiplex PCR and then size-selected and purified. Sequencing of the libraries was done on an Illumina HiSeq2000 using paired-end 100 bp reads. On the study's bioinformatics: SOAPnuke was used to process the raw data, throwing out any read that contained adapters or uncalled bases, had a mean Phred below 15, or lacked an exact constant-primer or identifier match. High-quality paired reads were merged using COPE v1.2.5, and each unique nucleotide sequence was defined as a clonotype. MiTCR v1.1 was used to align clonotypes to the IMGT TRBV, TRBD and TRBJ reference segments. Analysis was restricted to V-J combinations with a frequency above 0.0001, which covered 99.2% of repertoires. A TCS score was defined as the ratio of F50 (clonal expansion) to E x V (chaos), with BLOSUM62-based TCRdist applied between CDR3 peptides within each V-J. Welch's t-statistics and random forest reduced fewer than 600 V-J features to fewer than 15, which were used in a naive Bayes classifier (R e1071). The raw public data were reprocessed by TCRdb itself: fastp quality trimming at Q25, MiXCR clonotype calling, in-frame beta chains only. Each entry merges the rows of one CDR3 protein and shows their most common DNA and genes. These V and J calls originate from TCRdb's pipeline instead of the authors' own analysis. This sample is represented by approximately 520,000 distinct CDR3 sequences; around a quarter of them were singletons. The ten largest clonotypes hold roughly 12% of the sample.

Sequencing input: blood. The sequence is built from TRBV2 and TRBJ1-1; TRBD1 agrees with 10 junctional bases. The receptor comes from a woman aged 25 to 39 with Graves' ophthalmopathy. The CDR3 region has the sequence CASRRTGGGTEAFF. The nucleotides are TGTGCCAGCAGAAGGACAGGGGGGGGCACTGAAGCTTTCTTT.